The rows below give T cell receptor beta chains drawn from one sample of a study of T-cell reconstitution after alpha-beta-depleted transplantation in children. TCRdb analysed the PCR reads with MiXCR anew, one entry per CDR3 protein. The table shows around 70,000 distinct CDR3 sequences, with 11% occurring only once. Material: PBMCs, obtained before TCRalphabeta/CD19-depleted stem cell transplant. Every receptor here comes from a boy aged 5 to 17 with acute myeloid leukemia, due to receive a stem cell transplant. CDR3s include the opening cysteine and the closing phenylalanine or tryptophan. Each record gives: J gene, V gene, CDR3 length, D gene, clone size, CDR3 DNA, CDR3 protein. The D gene is left open where the match is weak. Size values are once, few and many counts, or a class for expanded clones, and some rows have none.

TRBJ1-6	TRBV5-1	16	NA	many	TGCGCCAGCAGCTTGGTCTCACAGGGAACGCCCTCACCCCTCCACTTT	CASSLVSQGTPSPLHF
TRBJ2-7	TRBV7-6	16	TRBD2	few	TGTGCCAGCAGCTTAGGGGGGCTAGCGGGAGTCTACGAGCAGTACTTC	CASSLGGLAGVYEQYF
TRBJ1-6	TRBV12-3/TRBV12-4	17	NA	many	TGTGCCAGCAGAGCCTACGGGGGGCGCCCCTATAATTCACCCCTCCACTTT	CASRAYGGRPYNSPLHF
TRBJ2-2	TRBV30	14	NA	few	TGTGCCTGGAGTGGGGACTTATACACCGGGGAGCTGTTTTTT	CAWSGDLYTGELFF
TRBJ1-1	TRBV5-1	15	TRBD1	many	TGCGCCAGCAGCTCGCCGGGACAGCCGAACACTGAAGCTTTCTTT	CASSSPGQPNTEAFF
TRBJ2-3	TRBV7-2	14	TRBD2	many	TGTGCCAGCAGCTTTGCGGGAGGGCCAGATACGCAGTATTTT	CASSFAGGPDTQYF
TRBJ2-5	TRBV11-2	12	NA	few	TGTGCCAGCAGGGGGCCACAAGAGACCCAGTACTTC	CASRGPQETQYF
TRBJ2-7	TRBV7-9	14	NA	many	TGTGCCAGCAGCGACCCGGGACTCCGATACGAGCAGTACTTC	CASSDPGLRYEQYF
TRBJ1-1	TRBV3-1	15	NA	many	TGTGCCAGCAGCCAATCGGGCGTCATGAACACTGAAGCTTTCTTT	CASSQSGVMNTEAFF
TRBJ1-6	TRBV12-3/TRBV12-4	16	NA	many	TGTGCCAGCAGATCCCAGGGGCTGGGGTATAATTCACCCCTCCACTTT	CASRSQGLGYNSPLHF
TRBJ2-5	TRBV5-1	15	TRBD1	many	TGCGCCAGCAGCTTAGGGACAGGGGTACCAGAGACCCAGTACTTC	CASSLGTGVPETQYF
TRBJ1-6	TRBV7-6	15	TRBD1	many	TGTGCCAGCAGCTCCCGGACAGGGAATAATTCACCCCTCCACTTT	CASSSRTGNNSPLHF
TRBJ2-7	TRBV28	14	NA	many	TGTGCCAGCAGTTTACCCGGGACAAGCCCTGAGCAGTACTTC	CASSLPGTSPEQYF
TRBJ1-5	TRBV7-2	16	TRBD1	many	TGTGCCAGCAGCGCAAGGACAGGGTTTTTAGATCAGCCCCAGCATTTT	CASSARTGFLDQPQHF
TRBJ1-2	TRBV2	16	NA	NA	TGTGCCAGCAGTCTGGTTGGGACGGCGATATTCTATGGCTACACCTTC	CASSLVGTAIFYGYTF
TRBJ2-5	TRBV20-1	14	NA	NA	TGCAGTGCCGCGCCGCGTATCTCGAGAGAGACCCAGTACTTC	CSAAPRISRETQYF
TRBJ2-2	TRBV27	14	NA	few	TGTGCCAGCAAAGGTGACCGGTACCCCGGGGAGCTGTTTTTT	CASKGDRYPGELFF
TRBJ1-1	TRBV3-1	16	NA	many	TGTGCCAGCAGCCAAGATCCCACAGGGAGGAACACTGAAGCTTTCTTT	CASSQDPTGRNTEAFF
TRBJ2-5	TRBV5-1	14	NA	many	TGCGCCAGCAGCTTGGAAATCATCCAAGAGACCCAGTACTTC	CASSLEIIQETQYF
TRBJ2-1	TRBV20-1	14	TRBD2	many	TGCAGTGCTTCCAGCGGGAGGGCCGTGCATGAGCAGTTCTTC	CSASSGRAVHEQFF
TRBJ2-1	TRBV4-3	16	TRBD2	many	TGCGCCAGCAGCCAAGGTGCGGGAGGGCGTTACAATGAGCAGTTCTTC	CASSQGAGGRYNEQFF
TRBJ2-5	TRBV20-1	12	NA	NA	TGCAGTGCCCCACGACGTAAAGAGACCCAGTACTTC	CSAPRRKETQYF
TRBJ2-1	TRBV4-2	16	NA	many	TGTGCCAGCAGCCAAGATTTCGGCGGGTCCGACAATGAGCAGTTCTTC	CASSQDFGGSDNEQFF
TRBJ2-5	TRBV11-2	12	NA	many	TGTGCCAGCAGCTTTTTCCAAGAGACCCAGTACTTC	CASSFFQETQYF